One and the same sample provided the 9 T cell receptor beta chains below, sequenced in a study of cytomegalovirus exposure and HLA in healthy donors. Both 60 Vbeta primers and 13 Jbeta primers went into the PCR. Using immunoSEQ multiplex PCR, the repertoire was profiled, and TCRdb retains in-frame clones only, with some absent. The sample holds 180,000 or so clones, approximately 86% seen once. Sequenced sample: PBMCs. The receptors were gathered from a woman aged 30 to 39 in good health and CMV-seronegative.

This clone came up once. This rearrangement joins TRBV29-1 to TRBJ1-1, with 7 nucleotides matching TRBD1. Trimming took 7 bases from V and 1 from J; bases not matched to a gene: 6. Germline assignment: CDR1 SQVTM and CDR2 ANQGSEA. The CDR3 has 13 amino acids. The DNA of the CDR3 is TGCAGCGCGGGGGACAGCCGGAACACTGAAGCTTTCTTT. It translates to CSAGDSRNTEAFF. Together with reference TRBV29-1 and TRBJ1-1, the CDR3 gives the full variable domain: SAVISQKPSRDICQRGTSLTIQCQVDSQVTMMFWYRQQPGQSLTLIATANQGSEATYESGFVIDKFPISRPNLTFSTLTVSNMSPEDSSIYLCSAGDSRNTEAFFGQGTRLTVV.

DNA for the CDR3: TGTGCCAGCGCCGGGACTAGCGTCACCTACGAGCAGTACTTC. This gives the protein CASAGTSVTYEQYF. V and J are TRBV2 and TRBJ2-7, with 10 bases lining up with TRBD2. The CDR3 runs to 14 residues. The V gene's germline CDR1 is SNHLY and CDR2 FYNNEI. The J segment lost 2 bases and the V segment lost 8 bases, leaving 6 bases of the junction unmatched. Full variable domain (remainder filled in from reference TRBV2 and TRBJ2-7): EPEVTQTPSHQVTQMGQEVILRCVPISNHLYFYWYRQILGQKVEFLVSFYNNEISEKSEIFDDQFSVERPDGSNFTLKIRSTKLEDSAMYFCASAGTSVTYEQYFGPGTRLTVT.

The CDR3 sequence: CASSLAWDSINYEQYF. The CDR3 DNA sequence: TGTGCCAGCAGCTTGGCCTGGGACAGTATAAACTACGAGCAGTACTTC. The chain combines TRBV5-5 with TRBJ2-7, with 7 bases matching TRBD1. The germline CDR1 and CDR2 sequences are SGHKS and YYEKEE (reference sequence). This CDR3 has 16 residues. The J segment lost 3 bases and the V segment lost 0 bases, leaving 9 bases of the junction unmatched.

This chain connects TRBV6-1 to TRBJ2-5; 11 bases are shared with TRBD1. The CDR3 loop spans 14 amino acids. Losses at the gene ends were 6 bases for V and 5 bases for J; bases not matched to a gene: 5. Germline V gene data show CDR1 as MNHNS and CDR2 as SASEGT. The CDR3 DNA reads as TGTGCCAGCAGGCTGGACAGGGGGCCGGAGACCCAGTACTTC. This translates into CASRLDRGPETQYF.

J is TRBJ2-3 and V is TRBV6-6; 9 bases align to TRBD1. Germline V lookup: CDR1 MNHNY, CDR2 SVGAGI (reference sequence). V trimming: 4 bases; J trimming: 1 base; junction bases outside the gene matches: 3. CDR3 size: 15 residues. CDR3 loop: CASSSRDRGTDTQYF. The CDR3 DNA reads as TGTGCCAGCAGTTCAAGGGACAGGGGCACAGATACGCAGTATTTT.

The chain links TRBV6-5 to TRBJ2-7; D is perhaps TRBD1 (5 bases). There are 13 residues in the CDR3. CDR1 MNHEY and CDR2 SVGAGI come from the germline V gene. Trimming removed 10 bases at V and 6 bases at J, with 19 bases between. CDR3 sequence: CATSPRQGGEQYF. CDR3 DNA: TGTGCCACCTCCCCGCGGCAGGGCGGCGAGCAGTACTTC.

V usage is TRBV5-1 and J usage is TRBJ2-3; 8 bases are a match to TRBD1. The CDR3 has 16 amino acids. The J segment lost 1 base and the V segment lost 4 bases, leaving 8 bases of the junction unmatched. Looked up from germline, CDR1 is SGHRS and CDR2 is YFSETQ. CDR3 sequence: CASSQALTGGTDTQYF. In DNA, the CDR3 is TGCGCCAGCAGCCAGGCTTTGACAGGGGGCACAGATACGCAGTATTTT.

The chain links TRBV5-1 to TRBJ2-5; D remains ambiguous. Germline values: CDR1 SGHRS, CDR2 YFSETQ. The CDR3 runs 11 residues. The germline V and J ends were trimmed by 5 bases and 3 bases, with 5 bases remaining between them. The CDR3, as DNA: TGCGCCAGCAGAGGAGAAGAGACCCAGTACTTC. It encodes CASRGEETQYF.

V and J are TRBV5-1 and TRBJ2-1; a weak D match, TRBD2 (6 bases). The ends were cut back, 6 bases at V and 5 bases at J, with 15 bases in the middle. Germline assignment: CDR1 SGHRS and CDR2 YFSETQ. The CDR3 extends over 14 amino acids. CDR3 sequence reads: CASKPAGAHNEQFF. CDR3 nucleotide sequence: TGCGCCAGCAAACCAGCGGGTGCACACAATGAGCAGTTCTTC.